The 14 T cell receptor beta chains given below trace back to one sample, sequenced in a study of blood T cell repertoires in COVID-19. Profiled with immunoSEQ multiplex PCR; TCRdb holds only in-frame clones, not every one. The sample contains tens of thousands of clones, approximately 90% of which appear only once. Sequences were obtained from peripheral blood. These receptors all come from a man aged 65 to 85 with active or convalescent COVID-19.

V and J are TRBV19 and TRBJ1-2; D is possibly TRBD1 (5 bases). The germline V gene has CDR1 LNHDA and CDR2 SQIVND (reference sequence). CDR3 length: 14 amino acids. V dropped 8 bases and J dropped 8 bases, with 21 bases sitting between them. The CDR3 loop reads CASLSQGGYGGYTF. CDR3 DNA sequence: TGTGCCAGTCTATCGCAGGGTGGGTATGGCGGCTACACCTTC.

The chain combines TRBV6-1 with TRBJ1-5; D gene uncertain. Trimming removed 0 bases at V and 8 bases at J, with 14 bases between. CDR3 length: 15 amino acids. The germline V gene has CDR1 MNHNS and CDR2 SASEGT. The CDR3 sequence is CASSEALGGPEPQHF. CDR3 DNA sequence: TGTGCCAGCAGTGAAGCGCTCGGAGGACCGGAGCCCCAGCATTTT.

CDR3 loop: CASSKGISGRVDYGYTF. The CDR3 DNA follows: TGTGCCAGCAGCAAAGGGATTTCGGGCAGGGTTGACTATGGCTACACCTTC. The V gene is TRBV27, the J gene TRBJ1-2, with D possibly being TRBD1 (5 bases). The V and J ends lost 6 bases and 3 bases respectively, with 23 bases between them. Germline CDR1 MNHEY, CDR2 SMNVEV (reference sequence). This CDR3 region has 17 residues.

The chain has TRBV28 and TRBJ1-5; D is possibly TRBD1 (5 bases). CDR1 MDHEN and CDR2 SYDVKM come from the germline V gene. V was clipped by 7 bases and J by 0 bases, with 19 bases between them. This CDR3 spans 17 amino acids. The CDR3: CASTRGGGNPSNQPQHF. Written as DNA, the CDR3 is TGTGCCAGCACCCGCGGGGGGGGTAATCCTAGCAATCAGCCCCAGCATTTT.

The chain links TRBV14 to TRBJ1-6, with D tentatively TRBD1 (5 bases). CDR1 and CDR2 (germline): SGHDN, FVKESK. CDR3 size: 15 residues. With 0 bases removed from V and 7 bases from J, the gap between germline ends came to 10 bases. The CDR3 coding sequence is TGTGCCAGCAGCCAAGAAGGCAGGGTAAATTCACCCCTCCACTTT. Its translation: CASSQEGRVNSPLHF.

The sample holds one count of this clone. The chain joins TRBV11-3 to TRBJ2-1; tentative D call: TRBD2 (6 bases). V lost 10 bases, J lost 6 bases, and 13 bases lay in between. Germline V gene sequence: CDR1 SGHNT, CDR2 YENEEA. This CDR3 contains 12 residues. CDR3 residues: CATPRGANEQFF. CDR3 nucleotides: TGTGCCACTCCGCGGGGCGCCAATGAGCAGTTCTTC.

This chain connects TRBV19 to TRBJ1-5; 7 nucleotides line up with TRBD1. V dropped 5 bases and J dropped 0; count of bases not matched to a gene: 1. The V gene's germline CDR1 is LNHDA and CDR2 SQIVND (reference sequence). CDR3 size: 14 residues. CDR3 DNA: TGTGCCAGTAGTGGGGACAGTAGCAATCAGCCCCAGCATTTT. Translation gives CASSGDSSNQPQHF.

This rearrangement joins TRBV28 to TRBJ1-1, with D perhaps TRBD1 (5 bases). V lost 6 bases, J lost 5 bases, and 16 bases lay in between. CDR3 size: 14 residues. Germline CDR1 reads MDHEN; CDR2 reads SYDVKM. CDR3 coding DNA: TGTGCCAGCAGCTTAGGGGCCACCAGGACTGAAGCTTTCTTT. Its protein is CASSLGATRTEAFF.

In its sample, this clone was seen a few times. This sequence joins TRBV28 and TRBJ1-1; the match to TRBD1 covers 9 bases. V shed 6 bases and J 2 bases; nucleotides not matched to a gene: 7. Looked up from germline, CDR1 is MDHEN and CDR2 is SYDVKM. There are 15 residues in the CDR3. This CDR3 reads CASRRRTGGNTEAFF. CDR3 in DNA: TGTGCCAGCAGACGACGTACAGGGGGCAACACTGAAGCTTTCTTT.

V gene TRBV27 combines with J gene TRBJ1-1; 7 nucleotides match TRBD1. V shed 5 bases and J 3 bases; nucleotides not matched to a gene: 6. CDR1 MNHEY and CDR2 SMNVEV come from the germline V gene (reference sequence). This CDR3 is 14 amino acids long. In DNA, the CDR3 is TGTGCCAGCAGTACGAACAGGGGTGACACTGAAGCTTTCTTT. Translating it yields CASSTNRGDTEAFF.

This clone was seen a single time. The CDR3 DNA follows: TGTGCCAGCAGCTTAGTTTACCAGGGGGCTAGGCGGAATTCACCCCTCCACTTT. Translated, it gives CASSLVYQGARRNSPLHF. The chain employs TRBV7-2 and TRBJ1-6, with TRBD1 identical over 8 bases. The V gene's germline CDR1 is SGHTA and CDR2 FQGNSA. After removal of 1 base from V and 7 bases from J, the junction contained 12 bases not matched to a gene. This CDR3 contains 18 residues.

The chain couples TRBV12-5 to TRBJ1-1; 8 bases align to TRBD1. CDR1 is LGHNT and CDR2 is FRNRAP in the germline V gene. The V gene end was trimmed by 1 base and the J gene end by 0 bases; junction bases not matched to a gene: 10. CDR3 length: 18 residues. CDR3 DNA sequence: TGTGCTAGTGGTTTGGCCGGACAGGGCTATATGATGAACACTGAAGCTTTCTTT. It specifies CASGLAGQGYMMNTEAFF.

The CDR3 is CASSAATWTGKETQYF. The CDR3 DNA reads TGTGCCAGCAGCGCGGCGACCTGGACAGGGAAGGAGACCCAGTACTTC. This rearrangement joins TRBV5-4 to TRBJ2-5, with 8 bases aligning to TRBD1. Germline V lookup: CDR1 SGHNT, CDR2 YYREEE (reference sequence). The CDR3 length is 16 residues. The V and J ends lost 4 bases and 5 bases, in that order; junction bases with no gene match: 13.

The rearrangement links TRBV18 to TRBJ2-1; the D is unclear. CDR3 length: 21 amino acids. Trimming shortened V by 1 base and J by 1 base, and 26 bases separated the two germline ends. Germline V gene data show CDR1 as KGHSH and CDR2 as LQKENI. The CDR3 here is CASSPRSAYHINPQSYNEQFF. The CDR3 coding sequence is TGTGCCAGCTCACCACGAAGCGCCTATCACATAAATCCCCAGTCCTACAATGAGCAGTTCTTC.